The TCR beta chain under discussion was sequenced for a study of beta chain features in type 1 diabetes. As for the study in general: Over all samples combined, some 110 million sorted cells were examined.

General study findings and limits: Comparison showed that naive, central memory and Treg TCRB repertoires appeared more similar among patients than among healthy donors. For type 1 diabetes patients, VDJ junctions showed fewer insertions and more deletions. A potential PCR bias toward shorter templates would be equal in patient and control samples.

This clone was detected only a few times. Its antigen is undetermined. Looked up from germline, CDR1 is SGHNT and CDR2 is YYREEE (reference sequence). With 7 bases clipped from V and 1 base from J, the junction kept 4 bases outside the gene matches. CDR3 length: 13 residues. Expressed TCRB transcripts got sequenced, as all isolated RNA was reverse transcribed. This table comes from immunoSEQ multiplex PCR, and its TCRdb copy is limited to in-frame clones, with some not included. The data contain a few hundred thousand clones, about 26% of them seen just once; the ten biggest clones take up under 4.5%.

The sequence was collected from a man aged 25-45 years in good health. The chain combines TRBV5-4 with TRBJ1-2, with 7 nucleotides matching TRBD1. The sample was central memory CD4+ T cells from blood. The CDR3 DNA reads TGTGCCAGCGCACGGGACAGTAACTATGGCTACACCTTC. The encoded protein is CASARDSNYGYTF.